This TCR beta chain comes out of a study of somatic mutations in cytotoxic T cells in rheumatoid arthritis. Trimming shortened V by 8 bases and J by 5 bases, and 13 bases separated the two germline ends. The CDR3 is 13 residues long. Germline lookup yields CDR1 MNHNS and CDR2 SASEGT. This clone was counted a few times. The data were produced by immunoSEQ multiplex PCR, yet TCRdb's version contains in-frame clones alone and is incomplete. This table has 25,000 to 30,000 clones, 82% appearing once. V and J are TRBV6-1 and TRBJ2-1; D call uncertain. The TCR sequence derives from a man aged 50 or older in good health. Source material: CD8+ T cells sorted from blood. The CDR3 bases are TGTGCCAGCGGTGGAGTGGGTAACAATGAGCAGTTCTTC. It encodes CASGGVGNNEQFF.